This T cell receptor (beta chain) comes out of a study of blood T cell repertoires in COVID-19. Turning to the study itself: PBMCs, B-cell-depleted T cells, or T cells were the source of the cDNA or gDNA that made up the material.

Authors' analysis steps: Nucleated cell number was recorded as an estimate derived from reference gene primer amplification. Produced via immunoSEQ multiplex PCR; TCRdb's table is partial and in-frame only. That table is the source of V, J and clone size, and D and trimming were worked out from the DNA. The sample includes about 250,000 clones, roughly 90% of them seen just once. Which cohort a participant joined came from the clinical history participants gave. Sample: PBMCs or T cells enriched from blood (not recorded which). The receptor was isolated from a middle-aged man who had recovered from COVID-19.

The CDR3 nucleotides read TGTGCCAGCAGCTATGGCAGGACCTACGAGCAGTACTTC. It is translated as CASSYGRTYEQYF. The chain carries TRBV7-2 and TRBJ2-7; D remains ambiguous. The CDR3 is made up of 13 amino acids. V lost 4 bases and J lost 2, with 9 bases in between. Per the germline V gene, CDR1 is SGHTA and CDR2 is FQGNSA.